The clone carrying this T cell receptor beta chain was seen once. The V gene's germline CDR1 is LNHDA and CDR2 SQIVND (reference sequence). V was pared by 5 bases and J by 0 bases, with 19 bases between. The length of the CDR3 is 17 residues. This record comes from a study of preoperative IRX-2 immunotherapy in early breast cancer. Sequencing was performed with immunoSEQ multiplex PCR; in TCRdb, only in-frame clones are kept and a portion is missing. The sample consists of around 88,000 clones, roughly 88% of them appearing once. Noted treatment: preoperative locoregional IRX-2 cytokine immunotherapy.

The rearrangement links TRBV19 to TRBJ1-1, with a possible D match to TRBD1 (5 bases). Sequencing used tumor tissue, obtained after IRX-2 immunotherapy. The sequence derives from a human donor with breast cancer. CDR3 in amino acids: CASSPRRAGGMNTEAFF. CDR3 nucleotides: TGTGCCAGTAGTCCCCGGAGGGCGGGGGGTATGAACACTGAAGCTTTCTTT.